The subject of this entry is one T cell receptor (beta chain). This record comes from a study of blood T cell repertoires in COVID-19. The CDR3 totals 14 residues. From germline, CDR1 is SGHTA and CDR2 FQGNSA. The V and J ends lost 3 bases and 3 bases, in that order; junction bases with no gene match: 1. Repertoires were generated with immunoSEQ multiplex PCR, while TCRdb's copy carries only in-frame clones and drops some. The sample yields about 210,000 clones, around nine tenths seen once. The sequence came from a man between 18 and 35 years old with active or convalescent COVID-19. The sample comprised peripheral blood. The chain has TRBV7-2 and TRBJ2-7; TRBD2 agrees at 11 bases. CDR3 coding DNA: TGTGCCAGCAGCTTGACTAGCGGGGTCTACGAGCAGTACTTC. Protein sequence: CASSLTSGVYEQYF. The whole variable domain, filled in from reference TRBV7-2 and TRBJ2-7, reads GAGVSQSPSNKVTEKGKDVELRCDPISGHTALYWYRQSLGQGLEFLIYFQGNSAPDKSGLPSDRFSAERTGGSVSTLTIQRTQQEDSAVYLCASSLTSGVYEQYFGPGTRLTVT.